This TCR beta chain was identified during a study of blood T cell repertoires in COVID-19. On the study more broadly: Donors in the United States, Italy and Spain gave samples during acute or convalescent COVID-19.

As originally analysed: It was from reference gene primer amplification that nucleated cell counts were estimated. Produced via immunoSEQ multiplex PCR; TCRdb's table is partial and in-frame only. That table furnishes V, J and clone size, whereas the DNA furnished D and trimming. This table has roughly 240,000 clones, around four fifths appearing once. The CDR3 runs 14 residues. Trimming removed 3 bases from V and 7 bases from J; junction bases left unmatched: 7. The germline CDR1 and CDR2 sequences are SGHTA and FQGNSA. The gene calls are TRBV7-2 and TRBJ2-7, with TRBD2 matching 9 bases. Material: peripheral blood. This clonotype originated in a woman over 75 with acute or convalescent COVID-19. This chain's CDR3 is CASSFPSGAQEQYF. CDR3 coding DNA: TGTGCCAGCAGCTTCCCTAGCGGGGCCCAAGAGCAGTACTTC. The full variable domain, completed using reference TRBV7-2 and TRBJ2-7, is GAGVSQSPSNKVTEKGKDVELRCDPISGHTALYWYRQSLGQGLEFLIYFQGNSAPDKSGLPSDRFSAERTGGSVSTLTIQRTQQEDSAVYLCASSFPSGAQEQYFGPGTRLTVT.